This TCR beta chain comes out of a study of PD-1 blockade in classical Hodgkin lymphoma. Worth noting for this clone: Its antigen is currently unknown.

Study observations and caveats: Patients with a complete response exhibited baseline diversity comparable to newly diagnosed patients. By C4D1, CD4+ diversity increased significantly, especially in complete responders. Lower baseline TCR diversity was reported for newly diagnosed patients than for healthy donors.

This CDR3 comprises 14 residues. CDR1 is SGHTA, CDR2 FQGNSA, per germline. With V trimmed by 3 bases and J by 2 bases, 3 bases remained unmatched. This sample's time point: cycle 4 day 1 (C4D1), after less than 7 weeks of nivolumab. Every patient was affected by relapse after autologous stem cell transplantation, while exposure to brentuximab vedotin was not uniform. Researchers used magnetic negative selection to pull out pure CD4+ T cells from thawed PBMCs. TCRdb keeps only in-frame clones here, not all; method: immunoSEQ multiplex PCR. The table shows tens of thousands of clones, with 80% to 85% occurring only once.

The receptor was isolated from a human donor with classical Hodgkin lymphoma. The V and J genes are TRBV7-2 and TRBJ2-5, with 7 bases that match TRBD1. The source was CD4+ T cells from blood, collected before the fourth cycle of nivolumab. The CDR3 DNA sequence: TGTGCCAGCAGCTTGCTGGGACAGCAAGAGACCCAGTACTTC. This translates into CASSLLGQQETQYF.